This TCR beta chain emerged from a study of T cell repertoires in cytomegalovirus infection. As for the study in general: Matching HLA type and CMV infection were both indicated by public TCR beta signatures. Study-level points and caveats: CMV carriers with the relevant HLA were identified by cumulative public TCR beta family frequency. Across the ex vivo response, the dominant clonotypes were HLA-C-restricted CMV-specific TCR beta clonotypes.

The CDR3 extends over 13 amino acids. Germline V gene lookup returns CDR1 SGHTA and CDR2 FQGNSA. V was cut by 4 bases and J by 7 bases, with 10 bases left in between. TCRdb re-derived calls from the reads in MiXCR, one entry per CDR3 protein. The sample has over 250,000 distinct CDR3 sequences, about 25% seen once. This clonotype was recorded at least ten times. What it recognizes is unknown. The V gene is TRBV7-2, the J gene TRBJ2-2; TRBD2 might be the D (6 bases). The sample taken for sequencing was PBMCs. This clonotype was sampled from a human donor in good health (CMV status not recorded). Some clones in this sample may be carry-over from other donors' samples. The DNA for the CDR3 is TGTGCCAGCAGCTACCTTAGCGGCGGGGAGCTGTTTTTT. This codes for CASSYLSGGELFF.